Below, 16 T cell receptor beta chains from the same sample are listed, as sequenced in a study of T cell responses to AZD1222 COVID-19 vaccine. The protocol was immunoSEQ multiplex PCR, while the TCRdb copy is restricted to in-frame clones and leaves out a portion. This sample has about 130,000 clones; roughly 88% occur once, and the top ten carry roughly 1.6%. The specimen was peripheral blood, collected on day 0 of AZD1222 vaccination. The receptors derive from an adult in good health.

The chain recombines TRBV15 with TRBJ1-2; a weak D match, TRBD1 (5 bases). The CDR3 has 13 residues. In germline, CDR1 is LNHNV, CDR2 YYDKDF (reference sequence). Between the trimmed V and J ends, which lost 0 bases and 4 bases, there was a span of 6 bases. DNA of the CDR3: TGTGCCACCAGCAGAGACGGGACCTATGGCTACACCTTC. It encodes CATSRDGTYGYTF.

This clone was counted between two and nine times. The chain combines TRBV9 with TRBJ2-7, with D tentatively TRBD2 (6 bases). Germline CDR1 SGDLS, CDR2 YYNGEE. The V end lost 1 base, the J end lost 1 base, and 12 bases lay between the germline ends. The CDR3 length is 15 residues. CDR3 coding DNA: TGTGCCAGCAGCGTACACGGGGGTTCATCCTACGAGCAGTACTTC. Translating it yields CASSVHGGSSYEQYF.

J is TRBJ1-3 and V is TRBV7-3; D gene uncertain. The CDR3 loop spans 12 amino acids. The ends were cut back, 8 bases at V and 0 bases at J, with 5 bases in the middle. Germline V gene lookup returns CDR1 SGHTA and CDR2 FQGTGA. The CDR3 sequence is CASGPSGNTIYF. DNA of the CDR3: TGTGCCAGCGGGCCCTCTGGAAACACCATATATTTT.

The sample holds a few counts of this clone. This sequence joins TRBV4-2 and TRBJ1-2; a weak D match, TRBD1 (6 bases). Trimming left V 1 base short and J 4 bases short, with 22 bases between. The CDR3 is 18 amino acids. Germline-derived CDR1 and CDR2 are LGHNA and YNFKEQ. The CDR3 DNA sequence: TGTGCCAGCAGCCAAGGGACAGCGCAATCTCTCGGTGGCTATGGCTACACCTTC. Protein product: CASSQGTAQSLGGYGYTF.

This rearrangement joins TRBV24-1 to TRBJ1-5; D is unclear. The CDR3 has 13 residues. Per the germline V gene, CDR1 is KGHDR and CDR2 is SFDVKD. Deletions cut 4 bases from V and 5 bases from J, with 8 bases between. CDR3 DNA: TGTGCCACCAGTGAAGACGGACATCAGCCCCAGCATTTT. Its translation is CATSEDGHQPQHF.

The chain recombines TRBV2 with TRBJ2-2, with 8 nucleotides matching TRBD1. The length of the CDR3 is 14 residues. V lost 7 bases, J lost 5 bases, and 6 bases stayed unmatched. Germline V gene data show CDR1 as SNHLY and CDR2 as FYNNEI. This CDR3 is CASTLTGVTGELFF. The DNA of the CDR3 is TGTGCCAGCACCCTGACAGGGGTGACCGGGGAGCTGTTTTTT.

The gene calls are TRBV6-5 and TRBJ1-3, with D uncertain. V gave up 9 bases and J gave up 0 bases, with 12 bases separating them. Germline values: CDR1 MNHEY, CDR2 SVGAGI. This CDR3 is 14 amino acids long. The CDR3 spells CASSRAFSGNTIYF. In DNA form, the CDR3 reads TGTGCCAGTAGCAGAGCTTTCTCTGGAAACACCATATATTTT.

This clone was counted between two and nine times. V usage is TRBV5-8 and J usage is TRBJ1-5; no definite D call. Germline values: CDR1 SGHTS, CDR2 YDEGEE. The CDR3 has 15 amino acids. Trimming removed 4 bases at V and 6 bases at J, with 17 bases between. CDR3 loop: CASSPSPPSGQPQHF. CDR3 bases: TGTGCCAGCAGCCCGTCGCCCCCCTCCGGTCAGCCCCAGCATTTT.

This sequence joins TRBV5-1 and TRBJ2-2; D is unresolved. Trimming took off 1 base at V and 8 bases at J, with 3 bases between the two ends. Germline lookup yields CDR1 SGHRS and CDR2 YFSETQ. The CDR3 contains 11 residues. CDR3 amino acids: CASSLPGELFF. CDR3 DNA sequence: TGCGCCAGCAGCTTGCCAGGGGAGCTGTTTTTT.

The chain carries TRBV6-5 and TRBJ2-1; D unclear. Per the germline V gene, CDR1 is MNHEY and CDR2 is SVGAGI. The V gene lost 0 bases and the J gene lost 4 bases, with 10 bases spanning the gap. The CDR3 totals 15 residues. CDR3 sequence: CASSYSNRPYNEQFF. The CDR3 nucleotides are TGTGCCAGCAGTTACTCGAACAGACCATACAATGAGCAGTTCTTC.

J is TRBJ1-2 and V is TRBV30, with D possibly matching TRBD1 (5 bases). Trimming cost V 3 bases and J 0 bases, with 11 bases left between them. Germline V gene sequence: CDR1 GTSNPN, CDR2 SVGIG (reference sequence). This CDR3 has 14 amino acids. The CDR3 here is CAWSGGDSNYGYTF. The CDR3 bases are TGTGCCTGGAGCGGGGGGGATTCTAACTATGGCTACACCTTC. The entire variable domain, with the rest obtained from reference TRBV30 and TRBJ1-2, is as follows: SQTIHQWPATLVQPVGSPLSLECTVEGTSNPNLYWYRQAAGRGLQLLFYSVGIGQISSEVPQNLSASRPQDRQFILSSKKLLLSDSGFYLCAWSGGDSNYGYTFGSGTRLTVV.

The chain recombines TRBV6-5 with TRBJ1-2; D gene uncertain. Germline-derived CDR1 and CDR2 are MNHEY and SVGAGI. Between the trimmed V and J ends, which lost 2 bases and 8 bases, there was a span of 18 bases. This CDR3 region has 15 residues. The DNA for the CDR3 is TGTGCCAGCAGTTACGTGGGAACCCAGAAGGAAGGCTACACCTTC. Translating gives CASSYVGTQKEGYTF.

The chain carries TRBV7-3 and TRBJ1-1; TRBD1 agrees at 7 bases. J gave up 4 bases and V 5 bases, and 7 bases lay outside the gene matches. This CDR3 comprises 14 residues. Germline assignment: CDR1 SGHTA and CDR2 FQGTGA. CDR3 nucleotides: TGTGCCAGCAGCCCCCAGGGACAGAGCACTGAAGCTTTCTTT. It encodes CASSPQGQSTEAFF.

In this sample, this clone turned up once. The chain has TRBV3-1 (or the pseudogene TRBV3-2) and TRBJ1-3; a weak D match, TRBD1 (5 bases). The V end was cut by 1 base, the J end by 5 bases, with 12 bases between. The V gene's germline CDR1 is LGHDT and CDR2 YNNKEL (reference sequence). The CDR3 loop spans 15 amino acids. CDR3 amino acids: CASSQGPGQRNTIYF. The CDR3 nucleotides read TGTGCCAGCAGCCAAGGTCCGGGGCAAAGAAACACCATATATTTT.

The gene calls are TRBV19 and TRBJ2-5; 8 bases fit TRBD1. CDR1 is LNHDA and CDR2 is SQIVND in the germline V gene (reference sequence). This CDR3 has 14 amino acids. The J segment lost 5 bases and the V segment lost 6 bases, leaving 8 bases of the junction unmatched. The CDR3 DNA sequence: TGTGCCAGTAGGGCCCAGGGGGCAGTGGAGACCCAGTACTTC. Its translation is CASRAQGAVETQYF.

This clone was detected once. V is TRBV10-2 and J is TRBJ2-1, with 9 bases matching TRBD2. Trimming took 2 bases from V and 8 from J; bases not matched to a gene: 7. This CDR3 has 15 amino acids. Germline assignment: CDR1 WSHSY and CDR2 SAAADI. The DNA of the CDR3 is TGCGCCAGCAGTGAGCCGCGGGGGGGGTTGGATGAGCAGTTCTTC. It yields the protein CASSEPRGGLDEQFF.